This T cell receptor (beta chain) was identified during a study of shared clonotypes between healthy human individuals. CDR1 LNHNV and CDR2 YYDKDF come from the germline V gene (reference sequence). The CDR3 length is 12 residues. Trimming cost V 6 bases and J 11 bases, with 16 bases left between them. Findings and caveats of the study: It was the non-shared clonotypes that had lower generation probabilities than clonotypes shared by all four donors.

Clones were read by immunoSEQ multiplex PCR, and TCRdb kept only the in-frame ones, dropping some. The profile shows over a million clones, 95% to 99% of them singletons. Points on this clone: Its antigen is not identified.

Nashville, Tennessee was home to all donors, who were Caucasian adults. Input material: naive CD4+ T cells sorted from blood. The subset here: CD45RA+ positively selected. The rearrangement links TRBV15 to TRBJ1-1, with D unclear. This sequence was found in a man aged 25-45 years in good health. As DNA, the CDR3 is TGTGCCACCAGTCCGGTGATCGTTCCGGCTTTCTTT. Residues: CATSPVIVPAFF. The full variable domain, rest sourced from reference TRBV15 and TRBJ1-1, is DAMVIQNPRYQVTQFGKPVTLSCSQTLNHNVMYWYQQKSSQAPKLLFHYYDKDFNNEADTPDNFQSRRPNTSFCFLDIRSPGLGDTAMYLCATSPVIVPAFFGQGTRLTVV.